What follows is one T cell receptor beta chain and its context. Its antigen remains unidentified. Trimming pared 0 bases from V and 0 bases from J, leaving 12 bases between. Germline V gives CDR1 SGHVT, CDR2 SQSDAQ. The length of the CDR3 is 16 residues. MiXCR was run by TCRdb on the reads, yielding one entry per CDR3 protein. The sample lists under 200,000 distinct CDR3 sequences; roughly 20% were seen once. This record belongs to a study of T cell repertoires in cytomegalovirus infection. Study-level information: Recently identified HLA-C-restricted CMV epitopes were used, and well-studied HLA-B-restricted CMV epitopes were used as well. Regarding the study as a whole: Cumulative frequency (of public TCR beta family members) identified carriers of CMV plus the relevant HLA.

Sequencing was performed on CD8+ T cells from cultured PBMCs, taken from culture after CMV antigen stimulation. This sequence was found in a human donor in good health (CMV status not recorded). Some clones in this sample may be carry-over from other donors' samples. The chain is built from TRBV7-4 and TRBJ2-7; TRBD1 or TRBD2 may be the D gene (5 bases each). In DNA, the CDR3 is TGTGCCAGCAGCTTAGCGGGACGGTATAGCTCCTACGAGCAGTACTTC. Encoded protein: CASSLAGRYSSYEQYF. Complete variable domain (other parts from reference TRBV7-4 and TRBJ2-7): GAGVSQSPRYKVAKRGRDVALRCDSISGHVTLYWYRQTLGQGSEVLTYSQSDAQRDKSGRPSGRFSAERPERSVSTLKIQRTEQGDSAVYLCASSLAGRYSSYEQYFGPGTRLTVT.